This TCR beta chain was recovered during a study of shared clonotypes between healthy human individuals. CDR1 and CDR2 (germline): MDHEN, SYDVKM. The germline V and J ends were trimmed by 1 base and 1 base, with 8 bases remaining between them. This CDR3 has 15 amino acids. Here immunoSEQ multiplex PCR was the method, and the copy in TCRdb shows in-frame clones only, minus some. This sample has about half a million clones; 70% to 80% occur once, and the top ten carry approximately 13%. The chain uses TRBV28 and TRBJ1-3; possible D gene TRBD1, 6 bases. The sequenced material came from PBMCs. The sequence was obtained from a woman in her forties in good health. Some clones in this sample may be carry-over from other donors' samples. CDR3 nucleotides: TGTGCCAGCAGTTTATATACAGGGTCTGGAAACACCATATATTTT. Protein sequence: CASSLYTGSGNTIYF.